Listed here are 8 T cell receptor beta chains from one sample, sequenced in a study of blood T cell repertoires in COVID-19. Produced via immunoSEQ multiplex PCR; TCRdb's table is partial and in-frame only. The sample has 150,000 to 200,000 clones, about four fifths seen once. Sequencing was performed on peripheral blood. The receptors originated from a man in his 70s who had recovered from COVID-19.

The chain employs TRBV5-5 and TRBJ2-2; the match to TRBD2 covers 12 bases. CDR3 length: 18 amino acids. Germline CDR1 reads SGHKS; CDR2 reads YYEKEE (reference sequence). J was trimmed by 4 bases and V by 0 bases; bases with no gene match: 7. The CDR3 spells CASSLVGLAGLSTGELFF. CDR3 nucleotide sequence: TGTGCCAGCAGCTTGGTGGGACTAGCGGGCTTGAGCACCGGGGAGCTGTTTTTT.

V gene TRBV10-2 combines with J gene TRBJ2-7, with D hard to call. With 0 bases removed from V and 0 bases from J, the gap between germline ends came to 12 bases. CDR1 is WSHSY, CDR2 SAAADI, per germline. This CDR3 has 16 residues. CDR3 residues: CASSESMVSSSYEQYF. For the CDR3, the DNA is TGCGCCAGCAGTGAGTCGATGGTTTCCAGCTCCTACGAGCAGTACTTC.

The chain combines TRBV7-9 with TRBJ2-1, with D perhaps matching TRBD2 (5 bases). The V end lost 2 bases, the J end lost 1 base, and 9 bases lay between the germline ends. CDR1 and CDR2 from the germline V gene are SEHNR and FQNEAQ (reference sequence). This CDR3 has 15 residues. CDR3 in amino acids: CASSLRAASYNEQFF. The CDR3 region has the DNA TGTGCCAGCAGCTTACGAGCGGCGTCCTACAATGAGCAGTTCTTC.

This clone showed up just once. The chain has TRBV7-8 and TRBJ2-3; D might be TRBD1 (7 bases). The ends were cut back, 5 bases at V and 5 bases at J, with 20 bases in the middle. Looked up from germline, CDR1 is SGHVS and CDR2 is FQNEAQ. This CDR3 is built from 16 residues. The CDR3 region is CASSRSTGQGGDTQYF. The CDR3 region has the DNA TGTGCCAGCAGCCGTTCAACAGGGCAGGGGGGAGATACGCAGTATTTT.

This chain links TRBV19 with TRBJ2-1; 7 nucleotides match TRBD2. The CDR3 is made up of 15 amino acids. V trimming: 2 bases; J trimming: 7 bases; junction bases outside the gene matches: 8. CDR1 LNHDA and CDR2 SQIVND come from the germline V gene (reference sequence). The CDR3 reads CASSISGRAWNEQFF. Here the CDR3 DNA reads TGTGCCAGTAGTATATCAGGGAGGGCCTGGAATGAGCAGTTCTTC.

The chain uses TRBV3-1 (or the pseudogene TRBV3-2) and TRBJ2-3; D might be TRBD1 (6 bases). This CDR3 is 16 amino acids long. Trimming stripped 1 base from V and 0 bases from J, with 11 bases between. The germline V gene has CDR1 LGHDT and CDR2 YNNKEL (reference sequence). CDR3 sequence reads: CASSQVQGYSTDTQYF. The CDR3 nucleotides read TGTGCCAGCAGCCAAGTGCAGGGGTATAGCACAGATACGCAGTATTTT.

This chain uses TRBV5-6 with TRBJ2-5; D is unresolved. V was pared by 3 bases and J by 5 bases, with 8 bases between. Germline CDR1 and CDR2: SGHDT and YYEEEE. CDR3 length: 12 amino acids. CDR3 sequence reads: CASSSYSETQYF. The CDR3 DNA is TGTGCCAGCAGCTCTTATTCTGAGACCCAGTACTTC.

The chain recombines TRBV28 with TRBJ2-6; D may be TRBD1 (6 bases). Germline assignment: CDR1 MDHEN and CDR2 SYDVKM. Trimming removed 6 bases from V and 0 bases from J, with 15 bases in between. The CDR3 runs 17 residues. The CDR3 DNA is TGTGCCAGCAGCGTCAGGGGCTACGGCTCTGGGGCCAACGTCCTGACTTTC. It specifies CASSVRGYGSGANVLTF.